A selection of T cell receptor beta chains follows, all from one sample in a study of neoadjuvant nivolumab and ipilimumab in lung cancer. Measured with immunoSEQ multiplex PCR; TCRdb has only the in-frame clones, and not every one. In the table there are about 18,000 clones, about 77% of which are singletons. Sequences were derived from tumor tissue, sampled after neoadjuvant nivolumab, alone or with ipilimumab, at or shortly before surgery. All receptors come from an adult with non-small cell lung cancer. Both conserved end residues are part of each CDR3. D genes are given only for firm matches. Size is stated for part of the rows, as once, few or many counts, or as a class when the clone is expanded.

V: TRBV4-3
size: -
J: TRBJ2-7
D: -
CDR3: CASSQGWDYEQYF
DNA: TGCGCCAGCAGCCAAGGATGGGACTACGAGCAGTACTTC

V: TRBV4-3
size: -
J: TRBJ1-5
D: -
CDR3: CASSQSRGDNQPQHF
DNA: TGCGCCAGCAGCCAATCCCGGGGGGACAATCAGCCCCAGCATTTT

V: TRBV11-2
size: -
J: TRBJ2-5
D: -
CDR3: CASRDGRVQEGETQYF
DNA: TGTGCCAGCAGGGATGGGCGGGTCCAGGAGGGGGAGACCCAGTACTTC

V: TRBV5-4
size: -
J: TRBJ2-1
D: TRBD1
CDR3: CASSLGPLATGGEQFF
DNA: TGTGCCAGCAGCTTGGGTCCACTAGCCACAGGGGGCGAGCAGTTCTTC

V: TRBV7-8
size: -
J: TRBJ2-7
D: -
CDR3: CASSLYSNYEQYF
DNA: TGTGCCAGCAGCTTATACTCGAACTACGAGCAGTACTTC

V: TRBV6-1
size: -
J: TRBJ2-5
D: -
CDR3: CASSEAEIGQETQYF
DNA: TGTGCCAGCAGTGAAGCGGAAATCGGGCAAGAGACCCAGTACTTC

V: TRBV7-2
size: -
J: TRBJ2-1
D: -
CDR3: CASSLEAGNYNEQFF
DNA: TGTGCCAGCAGCTTAGAGGCGGGGAACTACAATGAGCAGTTCTTC

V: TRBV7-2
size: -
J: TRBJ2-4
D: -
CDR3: CASSTPRPLAKNIQYF
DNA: TGTGCCAGCAGCACCCCTCGTCCGTTAGCCAAAAACATTCAGTACTTC

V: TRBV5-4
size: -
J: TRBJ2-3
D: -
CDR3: CASSLEGLRLYDTQYF
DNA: TGTGCCAGCAGCTTGGAAGGACTTAGGTTATACGATACGCAGTATTTT

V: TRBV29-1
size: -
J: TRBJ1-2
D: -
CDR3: CSVEASGGGYTF
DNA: TGCAGCGTTGAAGCGTCGGGGGGGGGCTACACCTTC

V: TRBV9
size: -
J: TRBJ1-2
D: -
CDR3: CASSVEARGYGYTF
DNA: TGTGCCAGCAGCGTGGAGGCTCGGGGCTATGGCTACACCTTC

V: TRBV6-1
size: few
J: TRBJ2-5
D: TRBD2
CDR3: CAGGVAGSQETQYF
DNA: TGTGCCGGAGGGGTAGCGGGTTCGCAAGAGACCCAGTACTTC

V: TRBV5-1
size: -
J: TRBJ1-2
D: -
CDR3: CASSLVLNYGYTF
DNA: TGCGCCAGCAGCTTGGTACTCAACTATGGCTACACCTTC

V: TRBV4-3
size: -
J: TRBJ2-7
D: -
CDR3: CASSQGEPGFSYEQYF
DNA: TGCGCCAGCAGCCAGGGCGAACCGGGTTTCTCCTACGAGCAGTACTTC

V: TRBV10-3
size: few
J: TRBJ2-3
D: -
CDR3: CAISGRDISTDTQYF
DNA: TGTGCCATCAGTGGGCGGGACATATCCACAGATACGCAGTATTTT

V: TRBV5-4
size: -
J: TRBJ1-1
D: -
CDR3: CASSFKTGSAEAFF
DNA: TGTGCCAGCAGCTTCAAAACAGGGTCGGCTGAAGCTTTCTTT

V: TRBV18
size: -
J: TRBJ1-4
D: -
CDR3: CASSPGGNEKLFF
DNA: TGTGCCAGCTCACCAGGTGGTAATGAAAAACTGTTTTTT

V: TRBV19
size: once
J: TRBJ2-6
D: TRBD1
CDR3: CASRWDRGLTGANVLTF
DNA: TGTGCCAGTAGATGGGACAGGGGGCTAACTGGGGCCAACGTCCTGACTTTC

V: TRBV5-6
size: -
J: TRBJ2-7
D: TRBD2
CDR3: CASSLRTSGRALYEQYF
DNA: TGTGCCAGCAGCTTGAGGACTAGCGGGAGGGCCTTGTACGAGCAGTACTTC

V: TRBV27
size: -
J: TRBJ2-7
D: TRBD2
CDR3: CASTKGAGPYEQYF
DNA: TGTGCCAGCACCAAGGGAGCGGGACCCTACGAGCAGTACTTC

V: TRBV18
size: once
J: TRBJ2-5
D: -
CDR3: CASSPSLLRGQETQYF
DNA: TGTGCCAGCTCACCCTCCCTTCTGAGAGGTCAAGAGACCCAGTACTTC

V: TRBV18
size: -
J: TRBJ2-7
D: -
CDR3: CASSRGAQTYEQYF
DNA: TGTGCCAGCTCACGTGGGGCCCAAACCTACGAGCAGTACTTC

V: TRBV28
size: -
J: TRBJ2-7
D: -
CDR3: CASSRGDLPYEQYF
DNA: TGTGCCAGCAGCCGAGGGGACCTCCCCTACGAGCAGTACTTC

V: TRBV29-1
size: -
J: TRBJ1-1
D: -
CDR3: CSVAIGGEYTEAFF
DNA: TGCAGCGTTGCTATCGGGGGCGAATATACTGAAGCTTTCTTT

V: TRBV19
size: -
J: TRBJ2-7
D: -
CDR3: CASSGTLF
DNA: TGTGCCAGTAGCGGGACTCTCTTC

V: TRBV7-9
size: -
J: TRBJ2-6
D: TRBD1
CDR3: CASSSTRGIGANVLTF
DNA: TGTGCCAGCAGCTCCACCAGGGGGATTGGGGCCAACGTCCTGACTTTC

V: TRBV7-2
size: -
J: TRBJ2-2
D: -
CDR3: CASSHGRGGNGELFF
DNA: TGTGCCAGCAGCCATGGACGGGGAGGTAACGGGGAGCTGTTTTTT

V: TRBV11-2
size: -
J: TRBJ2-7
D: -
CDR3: CASSRGGATGEQYF
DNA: TGTGCCAGCAGCAGGGGAGGAGCGACGGGCGAGCAGTACTTC

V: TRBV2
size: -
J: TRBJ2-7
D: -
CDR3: CASRERETASGEQYF
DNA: TGTGCCAGCAGAGAGAGAGAAACCGCCTCGGGGGAGCAGTACTTC

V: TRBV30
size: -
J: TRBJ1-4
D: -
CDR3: CAWSYPGGVNEKLFF
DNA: TGTGCCTGGAGTTATCCAGGTGGGGTTAATGAAAAACTGTTTTTT

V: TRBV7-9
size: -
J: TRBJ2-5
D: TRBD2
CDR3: CASSLRHSGRRRETQYF
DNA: TGTGCCAGCAGCTTAAGACATAGCGGGAGACGCCGGGAGACCCAGTACTTC

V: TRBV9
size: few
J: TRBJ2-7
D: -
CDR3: CASSVLGGGDEQYF
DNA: TGTGCCAGCAGCGTACTCGGCGGGGGCGACGAGCAGTACTTC

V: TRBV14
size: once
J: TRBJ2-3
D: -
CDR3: CASSLTMGDTQYF
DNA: TGTGCCAGCAGCCTCACAATGGGAGATACGCAGTATTTT

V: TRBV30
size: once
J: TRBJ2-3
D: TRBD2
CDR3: CAWSVMVGREDTDTQYF
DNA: TGTGCCTGGAGTGTCATGGTAGGGCGGGAGGACACAGATACGCAGTATTTT

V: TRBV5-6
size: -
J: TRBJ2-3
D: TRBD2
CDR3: CASSGVGLAEDTQYF
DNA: TGTGCCAGCAGCGGAGTGGGACTAGCCGAAGATACGCAGTATTTT